This is a list of T cell receptor beta chains from one sample in a study of shared clonotypes between healthy human individuals. Method: immunoSEQ multiplex PCR; TCRdb's copy keeps in-frame clones and lacks some. The sample has under 600,000 clones; 90% to 96% are singletons. The sample taken for sequencing was naive CD4+ T cells sorted from blood. All receptors come from a woman aged 25 to 39 in good health. CDR3s include the opening cysteine and the closing phenylalanine or tryptophan. The order of the fields is clone size, D gene, V gene, J gene, CDR3 DNA, CDR3 protein. The D gene is left open where the match is weak. Clone size is given for some rows only: seen once, a few or many times, or a class if the clone is expanded.

.,.,TRBV30,TRBJ2-7,TGTGCCTGGGATCGGGACATCGGGGACTACGAGCAGTACTTC,CAWDRDIGDYEQYF
.,.,TRBV4-1,TRBJ2-1,TGCGCCAGCAGCCAAACAGGGAGCTCCTACAATGAGCAGTTCTTC,CASSQTGSSYNEQFF
once,.,TRBV11-3,TRBJ2-1,TGTGCCAGCAGCTGGGGAGGTGAGCAGTTCTTC,CASSWGGEQFF
.,.,TRBV15,TRBJ1-4,TGTGCCACCAGCAGAGAAGGCAGGGACGCAACTAATGAAAAACTGTTTTTT,CATSREGRDATNEKLFF
.,.,TRBV28,TRBJ1-5,TGTGCCAGCAGCACGGGAGGAAATAGCAATCAGCCCCAGCATTTT,CASSTGGNSNQPQHF
.,.,TRBV7-9,TRBJ2-3,TGTGCCAGCAGCTTGGAAGATACGCAGTATTTT,CASSLEDTQYF
.,.,TRBV18,TRBJ1-1,TGTGCCAGCTCAAGACAGATGAACACTGAAGCTTTCTTT,CASSRQMNTEAFF
.,.,TRBV18,TRBJ2-7,TGTGCCAGCTCAATCCAGGACAGCCACGAGCAGTACTTC,CASSIQDSHEQYF
.,.,TRBV4-1,TRBJ2-1,TGCGCCAGCAGCCAAGGTCCACAGGGTTACTCCTACAATGAGCAGTTCTTC,CASSQGPQGYSYNEQFF
.,.,TRBV9,TRBJ2-7,TGTGCCAGCAGCGCCCGGGACGACCCCTACGAGCAGTACTTC,CASSARDDPYEQYF
.,.,TRBV6-5,TRBJ1-3,TGTGCCAGCGCGGAAGGGGATGGAAACACCATATATTTT,CASAEGDGNTIYF
.,TRBD2,TRBV27,TRBJ2-5,TGTGCCAGCAGTTCCCGACCACTTAGCGGGGGCGTGGAGACCCAGTACTTC,CASSSRPLSGGVETQYF
.,TRBD1,TRBV6-5,TRBJ1-3,TGTGCCAGCAGTGGGACAGGTCTAGGAAACACCATATATTTT,CASSGTGLGNTIYF
.,.,TRBV27,TRBJ2-3,TGTGCCAGCAGTATAGCGTTGCGCACAGATACGCAGTATTTT,CASSIALRTDTQYF
.,.,TRBV28,TRBJ1-1,TGTGCCAGCAGTTCGCCTCAGGACACTGAAGCTTTCTTT,CASSSPQDTEAFF
.,.,TRBV7-6,TRBJ2-1,TGTGCCAGCAGCTTAATAGGTGTTAGGGCCCACAATGAGCAGTTCTTC,CASSLIGVRAHNEQFF
.,.,TRBV9,TRBJ2-1,TGTGCCAGCAGCGTAGTAGTCGACGGGAGTTCCTACAATGAGCAGTTCTTC,CASSVVVDGSSYNEQFF
.,.,TRBV28,TRBJ2-7,TGTGCCAGCGGAGGGACACCTACCTACGAGCAGTACTTC,CASGGTPTYEQYF
few,TRBD1,TRBV18,TRBJ1-4,TGTGCCAGCTCACGGGACAGGGATGAAAAACTGTTTTTT,CASSRDRDEKLFF
.,.,TRBV7-9,TRBJ2-2,TGTGCCAGCAGTCCAAGCCCCCCGGGGATGAGGACCGGGGAGCTGTTTTTT,CASSPSPPGMRTGELFF
.,TRBD2,TRBV10-3,TRBJ2-1,TGTGCCATCAGTGAGTCAAGGACTAGCGGGAGTAAGTACAATGAGCAGTTCTTC,CAISESRTSGSKYNEQFF
.,.,TRBV28,TRBJ1-1,TGTGCCAGTGACGCCCCTGAAGCTTTCTTT,CASDAPEAFF
.,.,TRBV2,TRBJ2-2,TGTGCCAGCAGGTTCGCAGGGGATACCGGGGAGCTGTTTTTT,CASRFAGDTGELFF
.,TRBD2,TRBV6-5,TRBJ2-1,TGTGCCAGCAGTTTTATTAGCGGGAATGAGCAGTTCTTC,CASSFISGNEQFF
.,TRBD2,TRBV28,TRBJ2-1,TGTGCCAGCAGTTACCCTGGACTAGCGGGAGCATGGGGTGAGCAGTTCTTC,CASSYPGLAGAWGEQFF
.,.,TRBV29-1,TRBJ1-5,TGCAGCGTTGGAGAGGGGGATCAGCCCCAGCATTTT,CSVGEGDQPQHF
.,TRBD2,TRBV19,TRBJ2-1,TGTGCCAGTAGTATAGGAGGTAGCGGGCCTTACAATGAGCAGTTCTTC,CASSIGGSGPYNEQFF
.,TRBD2,TRBV5-1,TRBJ2-3,TGCGCCAGCAGCTTGGCCCCTAGCGGGAGTGTGACAGATACGCAGTATTTT,CASSLAPSGSVTDTQYF
.,.,TRBV2,TRBJ2-3,TGTGCCAGCAGGGACACCTCAGATACGCAGTATTTT,CASRDTSDTQYF
.,.,TRBV2,TRBJ2-7,TGTGCCAGCACAGGAGGGGGCCCCCTTTACGAGCAGTACTTC,CASTGGGPLYEQYF
.,.,TRBV28,TRBJ2-2,TGTGCCAGCAGCCCGGCCGCGAAGGGGGAGCTGTTTTTT,CASSPAAKGELFF
.,TRBD2,TRBV11-3,TRBJ2-2,TGTGCCAGCAGCTACCTAGCGGGAGGGGTCACCGGGGAGCTGTTTTTT,CASSYLAGGVTGELFF
.,.,TRBV18,TRBJ2-7,TGTGCCAGCTCACGAGCGGGACAGCAAGCCTACGAGCAGTACTTC,CASSRAGQQAYEQYF
.,.,TRBV5-1,TRBJ1-1,TGCGCCAGCAGCTTGGGCGGCACCTTGAACACTGAAGCTTTCTTT,CASSLGGTLNTEAFF
.,TRBD1,TRBV7-2,TRBJ1-4,TGTGCCAGCAGTCGGCAGGGGGCAACTAATGAAAAACTGTTTTTT,CASSRQGATNEKLFF
.,TRBD2,TRBV9,TRBJ2-3,TGTGCCAGCAGCGTATCCGGGGGGAATACGCAGTATTTT,CASSVSGGNTQYF
.,TRBD2,TRBV27,TRBJ2-7,TGTGCCAGCAGTTCTTTCAACCCCATCCTAGCGGGAGAGGTACCCTACGAGCAGTACTTC,CASSSFNPILAGEVPYEQYF
.,TRBD1,TRBV10-1,TRBJ2-7,TGCGCCAGCAGTGAGTTCACTAGGACAGGGGGGACCTACGAGCAGTACTTC,CASSEFTRTGGTYEQYF
.,.,TRBV19,TRBJ1-1,TGTGCCAGTAGTATAGCCGGGACACCGAACACTGAAGCTTTCTTT,CASSIAGTPNTEAFF
.,.,TRBV5-1,TRBJ2-2,TGCGCCAGCAGCTTGGCCGGAACAGGGCACACCGGGGAGCTGTTTTTT,CASSLAGTGHTGELFF